This section outlines one T cell receptor (beta chain) sequence together with its context. These data originate in a study of blood T cell repertoires in COVID-19. The wider study: In each case, the material was cDNA or gDNA derived from T cells, B-cell-depleted T cells, or PBMCs.

Clones were read by immunoSEQ multiplex PCR, and TCRdb kept only the in-frame ones, dropping some. The table includes 65,000 to 80,000 clones, 84% detected once. Germline CDR1 MRHNA, CDR2 SNTAGT. V was pared by 4 bases and J by 3 bases, with 2 bases of the junction left unmatched. The CDR3 loop spans 14 amino acids. The chain joins TRBV6-4 to TRBJ2-2, with 7 bases matching TRBD1. The specimen was peripheral blood. The sequence derives from a human donor in a cohort sampled during active COVID-19. CDR3 region: CASSGQGDTGELFF. The CDR3 DNA is TGTGCCAGCAGTGGACAGGGTGACACCGGGGAGCTGTTTTTT.